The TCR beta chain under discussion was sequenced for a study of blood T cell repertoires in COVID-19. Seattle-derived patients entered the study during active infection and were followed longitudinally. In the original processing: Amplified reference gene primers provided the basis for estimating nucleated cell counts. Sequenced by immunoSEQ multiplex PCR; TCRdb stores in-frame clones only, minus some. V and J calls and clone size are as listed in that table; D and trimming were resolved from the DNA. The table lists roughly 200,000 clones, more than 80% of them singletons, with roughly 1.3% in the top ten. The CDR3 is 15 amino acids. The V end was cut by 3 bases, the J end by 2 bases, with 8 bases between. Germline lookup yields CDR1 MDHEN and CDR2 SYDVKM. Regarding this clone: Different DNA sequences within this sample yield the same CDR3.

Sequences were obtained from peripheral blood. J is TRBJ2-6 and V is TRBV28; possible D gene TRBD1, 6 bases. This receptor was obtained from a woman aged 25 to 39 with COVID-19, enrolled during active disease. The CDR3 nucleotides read TGTGCCAGCAGTTTTGGGGGCACTGGGGCCAACGTCCTGACTTTC. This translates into CASSFGGTGANVLTF.